The sequence of this T cell receptor beta chain was determined in a study of CD8 T cells in ankylosing spondylitis. The study's findings and limits: Certain motif variants had earlier appeared in reactive arthritis synovial fluid and blood. It appeared that ankylosing spondylitis blood was characterized by a TCR beta motif of several highly homologous variants. Disease-linked clones were reportedly significantly enriched in matched ankylosing spondylitis synovial fluid.

Using quantitative 5'-RACE with molecular barcodes, the authors made TCR beta libraries. TCRdb analysed the 5' RACE reads with MiXCR anew, one entry per CDR3 protein. The sample yields 200,000 to 250,000 distinct CDR3 sequences, about 10% seen once. CDR1 is SGHRS and CDR2 is YFSETQ in the germline V gene. The germline V and J ends were trimmed by 4 bases and 11 bases, with 21 bases remaining between them. This CDR3 spans 14 amino acids. With regard to this clonotype: Its antigen is not known.

Sequenced material: blood, either unsorted or a sorted T cell fraction (not recorded which). This clonotype originated in a male donor with ankylosing spondylitis or in good health (not recorded which). This chain uses TRBV5-1 with TRBJ1-1; the D is unclear. The chain's CDR3 is CASSDIFQADSAFF. The CDR3 DNA reads TGCGCCAGCAGCGACATATTCCAGGCTGACTCTGCTTTCTTT.